These T cell receptor beta chains were read from a single sample in a study of cytomegalovirus exposure and HLA in healthy donors. The method was immunoSEQ multiplex PCR; TCRdb's version includes in-frame clones alone and lacks a portion of them. The data show about 130,000 clones, 90% seen once. The sample taken for sequencing was PBMCs. These receptors were collected from a young woman in good health and CMV-seropositive. The CDR3 runs from the conserved cysteine through the conserved F or W. The D gene is left open where the match is weak. Size values are once, few and many counts, or a class for expanded clones, and some rows have none.

V: TRBV4-1
D: .
size: .
J: TRBJ1-6
CDR3: CASSQDSRGGSPLHF
DNA: TGCGCCAGCAGCCAAGACTCAAGGGGTGGCTCACCCCTCCACTTT

V: TRBV10-3
D: TRBD1
size: .
J: TRBJ2-7
CDR3: CAISEVGQGVNEQYF
DNA: TGTGCCATCAGTGAGGTGGGACAGGGGGTGAACGAGCAGTACTTC

V: TRBV5-1
D: TRBD2
size: .
J: TRBJ2-3
CDR3: CASSLEFGGGGATQYF
DNA: TGCGCCAGCAGCTTGGAGTTCGGCGGGGGTGGAGCTACGCAGTATTTT

V: TRBV5-1
D: TRBD2
size: once
J: TRBJ2-5
CDR3: CASRRASGGTGETQYF
DNA: TGCGCCAGCAGGAGGGCTAGCGGGGGTACCGGTGAGACCCAGTACTTC

V: TRBV4-1
D: .
size: .
J: TRBJ1-1
CDR3: CASSQGVGRGGTEAFF
DNA: TGCGCCAGCAGCCAAGGGGTTGGTCGGGGGGGCACTGAAGCTTTCTTT

V: TRBV19
D: .
size: .
J: TRBJ1-5
CDR3: CASSIWGQNQPQHF
DNA: TGTGCCAGTAGTATTTGGGGGCAGAATCAGCCCCAGCATTTT

V: TRBV9
D: .
size: .
J: TRBJ2-3
CDR3: CASSVRPTGEADTQYF
DNA: TGTGCCAGCAGCGTTAGGCCCACAGGGGAGGCAGATACGCAGTATTTT

V: TRBV18
D: TRBD2
size: .
J: TRBJ2-1
CDR3: CASSPPGLAGGLAYNEQFF
DNA: TGTGCCAGCTCACCACCAGGCCTAGCGGGAGGGCTAGCCTACAATGAGCAGTTCTTC

V: TRBV28
D: .
size: .
J: TRBJ1-5
CDR3: CASSLYVSGFAGHF
DNA: TGTGCCAGCAGTTTATACGTCTCGGGATTCGCAGGGCATTTT

V: TRBV15
D: TRBD1
size: .
J: TRBJ1-4
CDR3: CATSRVQGSTNEKLFF
DNA: TGTGCCACCAGCAGAGTACAGGGGTCGACTAATGAAAAACTGTTTTTT